What follows describes a single TCR beta chain. How the authors handled the data: Reference gene primer amplification gave estimated nucleated cell counts. The repertoire was sequenced with immunoSEQ multiplex PCR; TCRdb's copy has only in-frame clones and lacks some. That table supplies the V and J calls and clone size; D and trimming were determined from the DNA. In the table there are around 61,000 clones, 80% to 90% of which are singletons. V shed 6 bases, J shed 4 bases, and the junction held 9 bases outside the gene matches. CDR1 is ENHRY and CDR2 is SYGVKD in the germline V gene. The CDR3 is 15 amino acids. This entry belongs to a study of blood T cell repertoires in COVID-19. Study overall: Sites across the United States, Italy and Spain contributed samples from acute and convalescent COVID-19. T cells, B-cell-depleted T cells, or PBMCs provided the cDNA or gDNA that served as material.

Material: peripheral blood. The clonotype comes from a man aged 50 to 59 with active COVID-19. The chain links TRBV10-3 to TRBJ1-1, with 9 bases matching TRBD1. The CDR3 region is CAIRLTGGVGTEAFF. CDR3 coding DNA: TGTGCCATCAGATTAACAGGGGGCGTTGGCACTGAAGCTTTCTTT.